A selection of T cell receptor beta chains follows, all from one sample in a study of control samples from healthy donors and cancer patients. The assay was immunoSEQ multiplex PCR, and TCRdb's table has in-frame clones only and misses some. In the table there are some 80,000 clones, 85% to 90% of which are singletons. What was sequenced was PBMCs. The source is a woman aged 60-75 years with head and neck cancer. The CDR3 runs from the conserved cysteine through the conserved F or W. The order of the fields is D gene, CDR3 length, J gene, V gene, CDR3 protein. A D gene is named only where the DNA matches it firmly.

d_gene: TRBD2; len: 11; j_gene: TRBJ2-1; v_gene: TRBV11-2; CDR3aa: CAGGSGGSPFF
d_gene: TRBD1; len: 18; j_gene: TRBJ1-2; v_gene: TRBV6-4; CDR3aa: CASKNPGDRAFGKNGYTF
d_gene: TRBD2; len: 17; j_gene: TRBJ2-3; v_gene: TRBV2; CDR3aa: CASSVTTSGLSTDTQYF
d_gene: -; len: 13; j_gene: TRBJ1-5; v_gene: TRBV7-2; CDR3aa: CASTPVGNQPQHF
d_gene: TRBD2; len: 15; j_gene: TRBJ2-7; v_gene: TRBV6-5; CDR3aa: CASSLGTSLPYEQYF
d_gene: -; len: 16; j_gene: TRBJ1-2; v_gene: TRBV6-5; CDR3aa: CASSYSLGQGVGGYTF
d_gene: TRBD2; len: 15; j_gene: TRBJ2-1; v_gene: TRBV9; CDR3aa: CASSPTSGSLDEQFF
d_gene: TRBD2; len: 15; j_gene: TRBJ2-7; v_gene: TRBV30; CDR3aa: CAWSPILARSYEQYF
d_gene: -; len: 15; j_gene: TRBJ1-1; v_gene: TRBV5-6; CDR3aa: CASSLTDRYNTEAFF
d_gene: -; len: 13; j_gene: TRBJ1-5; v_gene: TRBV7-2; CDR3aa: CASSFSSNQPQHF
d_gene: TRBD2; len: 15; j_gene: TRBJ2-1; v_gene: TRBV6-5; CDR3aa: CASSPTSGSSHEQFF
d_gene: TRBD1; len: 15; j_gene: TRBJ1-5; v_gene: TRBV19; CDR3aa: CASSTTSTGAKPQHF
d_gene: -; len: 15; j_gene: TRBJ1-3; v_gene: TRBV5-8; CDR3aa: CASTSDGSSGNTIYF
d_gene: -; len: 12; j_gene: TRBJ2-5; v_gene: TRBV7-2; CDR3aa: CASSPDGETQYF
d_gene: TRBD2; len: 15; j_gene: TRBJ2-1; v_gene: TRBV7-6; CDR3aa: CASSPSGSSYNEQFF
d_gene: TRBD2; len: 15; j_gene: TRBJ2-5; v_gene: TRBV11-2; CDR3aa: CASSLSSWGGETQYF
d_gene: TRBD2; len: 15; j_gene: TRBJ2-1; v_gene: TRBV7-9; CDR3aa: CASSELAGGPNEQFF
d_gene: TRBD1; len: 13; j_gene: TRBJ2-7; v_gene: TRBV6-2/TRBV6-3; CDR3aa: CASSPTGRGEQYF
d_gene: -; len: 12; j_gene: TRBJ1-1; v_gene: TRBV29-1; CDR3aa: CSVGDTGGKAFF
d_gene: TRBD1; len: 14; j_gene: TRBJ2-2; v_gene: TRBV29-1; CDR3aa: CSVRGQVDTGELFF
d_gene: TRBD2; len: 15; j_gene: TRBJ2-7; v_gene: TRBV19; CDR3aa: CATQGTSGSTYEQYF
d_gene: -; len: 14; j_gene: TRBJ1-4; v_gene: TRBV29-1; CDR3aa: CSVEGSGKDEKLFF
d_gene: TRBD2; len: 16; j_gene: TRBJ2-1; v_gene: TRBV4-3; CDR3aa: CASSHAWASGNWEQFF
d_gene: -; len: 11; j_gene: TRBJ2-1; v_gene: TRBV12-3/TRBV12-4; CDR3aa: CASSQYNEQFF
d_gene: -; len: 15; j_gene: TRBJ1-6; v_gene: TRBV4-2; CDR3aa: CASRIDGGVDSPLHF
d_gene: -; len: 13; j_gene: TRBJ1-2; v_gene: TRBV12-3/TRBV12-4; CDR3aa: CASSQGRVGGYTF
d_gene: TRBD1; len: 15; j_gene: TRBJ2-2; v_gene: TRBV7-3; CDR3aa: CASSRGQGLTGELFF
d_gene: -; len: 15; j_gene: TRBJ2-1; v_gene: TRBV18; CDR3aa: CASSPPVLGYNEQFF
d_gene: -; len: 15; j_gene: TRBJ2-5; v_gene: TRBV5-6; CDR3aa: CASSFRAVHQETQYF
d_gene: -; len: 16; j_gene: TRBJ2-3; v_gene: TRBV6-4; CDR3aa: CASSDSRGSGTDTQYF
d_gene: -; len: 14; j_gene: TRBJ2-7; v_gene: TRBV7-8; CDR3aa: CASSLPRYFGEQYF